Listed below are T cell receptor beta chains from one sample, sequenced in a study of T cells in localized non-small cell lung cancer. Profiling relied on immunoSEQ multiplex PCR, and the TCRdb table lists in-frame clones only, not all of them. The data hold some 64,000 clones, with under 90% observed a single time. Specimen: peripheral blood, collected before any cancer treatment. Source of these receptors: a woman aged 35 to 69 with stage I lung adenocarcinoma. CDR3s include the opening cysteine and the closing phenylalanine or tryptophan. A D gene is named only where the DNA matches it firmly. Size values are once, few and many counts, or a class for expanded clones, and some rows have none.

D	size	V	J	CDR3	DNA
.	.	TRBV29-1	TRBJ1-1	CSVGGQGLAFF	TGCAGCGTGGGGGGCCAGGGATTAGCTTTCTTT
TRBD2	.	TRBV19	TRBJ2-3	CASSIRGGSTDTQYF	TGTGCCAGTAGTATCCGGGGGGGGAGCACAGATACGCAGTATTTT
TRBD2	.	TRBV2	TRBJ2-7	CASSSSGIPEQYF	TGTGCCAGCAGTTCTAGCGGGATACCCGAGCAGTACTTC
TRBD1	.	TRBV23-1	TRBJ2-5	CASSHGTDSKGETQYF	TGCGCCAGCAGTCATGGGACAGACAGTAAGGGTGAGACCCAGTACTTC
.	few	TRBV18	TRBJ1-5	CASSPDSSRQPQHF	TGTGCCAGCTCACCTGACAGTTCCCGTCAGCCCCAGCATTTT
TRBD2	.	TRBV7-3	TRBJ2-3	CASSLWSGASTDTQYF	TGTGCCAGCAGCTTATGGAGCGGGGCTAGCACAGATACGCAGTATTTT
.	.	TRBV18	TRBJ2-2	CASSPELGAGELFF	TGTGCCAGCTCACCGGAGTTAGGAGCCGGGGAGCTGTTTTTT
.	.	TRBV5-1	TRBJ1-5	CASKPGLGYQPQHF	TGCGCCAGCAAACCGGGACTGGGATATCAGCCCCAGCATTTT
TRBD1	few	TRBV30	TRBJ1-1	CAWSVSATGTANTEAFF	TGTGCCTGGAGTGTATCGGCCACCGGGACAGCGAACACTGAAGCTTTCTTT
TRBD1	.	TRBV7-8	TRBJ1-1	CASSLGGGARDTEAFF	TGTGCCAGCAGCTTAGGAGGGGGCGCGAGGGACACTGAAGCTTTCTTT
.	.	TRBV11-2	TRBJ2-3	CASSWGRELDTQYF	TGTGCCAGCAGCTGGGGGCGAGAACTGGATACGCAGTATTTT
.	.	TRBV19	TRBJ1-1	CASSPLTAPRDTEAFF	TGTGCCAGTAGCCCTTTGACAGCTCCTAGGGACACTGAAGCTTTCTTT
.	.	TRBV5-1	TRBJ1-1	CASSLTDMNTEAFF	TGCGCCAGCAGCTTAACAGATATGAACACTGAAGCTTTCTTT
TRBD1	.	TRBV4-3	TRBJ2-7	CASSQGSGTGGREQYF	TGCGCCAGCAGCCAAGGTTCCGGGACAGGGGGGAGGGAGCAGTACTTC
.	.	TRBV5-4	TRBJ1-2	CASSLGASNRLGGYTF	TGTGCCAGCAGCCTGGGGGCCTCTAACAGACTTGGGGGCTACACCTTC
.	.	TRBV7-3	TRBJ1-2	CASSNGGGYGYTF	TGTGCCAGCTCGAACGGGGGCGGCTATGGCTACACCTTC
.	.	TRBV27	TRBJ2-7	CASSIRLGYEQYF	TGTGCCAGCAGTATCAGACTAGGCTACGAGCAGTACTTC
TRBD2	.	TRBV7-3	TRBJ2-5	CASSPGTSGGTQETQYF	TGTGCCAGCAGCCCCGGGACTAGCGGGGGGACCCAAGAGACCCAGTACTTC
.	.	TRBV12-2	TRBJ2-4	CASRLLAGGPLGNIQYF	TGTGCAAGTCGTCTACTAGCGGGAGGGCCCCTGGGTAACATTCAGTACTTC
TRBD1	.	TRBV29-1	TRBJ1-1	CSVQGQENTEAFF	TGCAGCGTGCAGGGACAGGAGAACACTGAAGCTTTCTTT
.	.	TRBV7-8	TRBJ2-1	CASSLEYSNEQFF	TGTGCCAGCAGCTTAGAATATAGCAATGAGCAGTTCTTC
TRBD1	.	TRBV28	TRBJ2-5	CASSSDRGRRETQYF	TGTGCCAGCAGTTCCGACAGGGGGCGCAGGGAGACCCAGTACTTC
.	.	TRBV4-2	TRBJ2-2	CASSKDTAHTGELFF	TGTGCCAGCAGCAAGGATACAGCCCACACCGGGGAGCTGTTTTTT
TRBD1	.	TRBV2	TRBJ1-2	CASSEEGQPNYGYTF	TGTGCCAGCAGTGAAGAGGGACAGCCCAACTATGGCTACACCTTC
TRBD1	few	TRBV2	TRBJ1-1	CASRDRDRTPEAFF	TGTGCCAGCAGAGACCGGGACAGGACGCCTGAAGCTTTCTTT
TRBD1	few	TRBV19	TRBJ2-1	CASSSRNRDRIYNEQFF	TGTGCCAGTAGTAGCCGGAACCGGGACAGGATCTACAATGAGCAGTTCTTC
.	.	TRBV14	TRBJ1-1	CASSPGGGLMTEAFF	TGTGCCAGCAGCCCCGGGGGGGGGCTAATGACTGAAGCTTTCTTT
TRBD1	.	TRBV5-8	TRBJ1-2	CASRDWDRARYGYTF	TGTGCCAGCAGAGATTGGGACAGGGCAAGGTATGGCTACACCTTC
.	.	TRBV19	TRBJ1-1	CASSTTALNTEAFF	TGTGCCAGTAGTACGACAGCTTTGAACACTGAAGCTTTCTTT
.	.	TRBV18	TRBJ1-4	CASSPGASEKLFF	TGTGCCAGCTCACCCGGAGCCAGTGAAAAACTGTTTTTT
.	.	TRBV27	TRBJ1-3	CASSPQLGNTIYF	TGTGCCAGCAGTCCCCAGCTAGGAAACACCATATATTTT
.	few	TRBV15	TRBJ1-5	CATSREALRGTSNQPQHF	TGTGCCACCAGCAGAGAGGCCCTAAGAGGGACCAGCAATCAGCCCCAGCATTTT
TRBD1	once	TRBV7-9	TRBJ2-7	CASRPGVQGAKEQYF	TGTGCCAGCAGACCTGGAGTACAGGGGGCTAAGGAGCAGTACTTC
.	.	TRBV7-3	TRBJ2-6	CASSSGVGANVLTF	TGTGCCAGCAGCTCAGGGGTTGGGGCCAACGTCCTGACTTTC
TRBD1	.	TRBV27	TRBJ1-1	CASSRQGVGEAFF	TGTGCCAGCAGTCGACAGGGGGTAGGTGAAGCTTTCTTT
.	.	TRBV7-2	TRBJ2-5	CASRRVGAPQETQYF	TGTGCCAGCAGGAGAGTAGGGGCCCCACAAGAGACCCAGTACTTC